This T cell receptor beta chain was sequenced during a study of cytomegalovirus exposure and HLA in healthy donors. Between the trimmed V and J ends, which lost 7 bases and 7 bases, there was a span of 28 bases. Per the germline V gene, CDR1 is LNHDA and CDR2 is SQIVND (reference sequence). CDR3 size: 18 residues. In the PCR, 60 Vbeta and 13 Jbeta primers were used. In the original processing: Counted up in a later analysis, unique TCR beta chains came to approximately 83 million, with about 10 million shared. Generated by immunoSEQ multiplex PCR, the TCRdb table keeps only in-frame clones and is missing some. The DNA was the basis for D and trimming; V, J and clone size are from that table. The data contain about 190,000 clones, 85% to 90% of them singletons.

This TCR was recovered from a man aged 30-40 years in good health and CMV-seronegative. Sequencing was performed on PBMCs. This chain uses TRBV19 with TRBJ1-4, with D maybe TRBD1 (5 bases). CDR3 residues: CASNNVRTFSGLAEKLFF. The CDR3 nucleotides are TGTGCCAGTAATAACGTAAGGACATTTTCCGGCTTAGCTGAAAAACTGTTTTTT.